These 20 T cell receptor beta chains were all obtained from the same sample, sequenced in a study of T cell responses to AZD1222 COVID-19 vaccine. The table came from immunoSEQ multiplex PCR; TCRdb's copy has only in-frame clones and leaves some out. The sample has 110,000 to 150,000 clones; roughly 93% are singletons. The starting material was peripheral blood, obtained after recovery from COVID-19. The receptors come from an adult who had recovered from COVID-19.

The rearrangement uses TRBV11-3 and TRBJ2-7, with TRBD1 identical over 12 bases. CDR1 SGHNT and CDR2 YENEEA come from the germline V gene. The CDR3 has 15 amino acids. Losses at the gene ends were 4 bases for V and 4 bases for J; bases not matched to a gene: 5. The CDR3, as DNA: TGTGCCAGCAGCTCGGGACAGGGGGCGAGGTACGAGCAGTACTTC. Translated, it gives CASSSGQGARYEQYF.

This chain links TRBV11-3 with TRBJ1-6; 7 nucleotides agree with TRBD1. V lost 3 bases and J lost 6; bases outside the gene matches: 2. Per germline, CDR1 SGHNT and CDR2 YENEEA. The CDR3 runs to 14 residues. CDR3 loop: CASSLGQSNSPLHF. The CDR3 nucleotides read TGTGCCAGCAGCTTGGGACAGAGTAATTCACCCCTCCACTTT.

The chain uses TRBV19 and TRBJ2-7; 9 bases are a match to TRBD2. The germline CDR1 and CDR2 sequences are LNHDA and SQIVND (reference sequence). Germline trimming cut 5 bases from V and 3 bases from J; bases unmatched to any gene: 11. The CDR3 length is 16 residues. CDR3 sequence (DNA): TGTGCCAGTAGTCCTATGAGCGGGAGGAACCGCTACGAGCAGTACTTC. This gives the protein CASSPMSGRNRYEQYF.

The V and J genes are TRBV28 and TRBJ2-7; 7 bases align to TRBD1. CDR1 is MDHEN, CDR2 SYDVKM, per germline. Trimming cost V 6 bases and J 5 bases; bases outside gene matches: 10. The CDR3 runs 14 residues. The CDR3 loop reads CASRTTGYFHEQYF. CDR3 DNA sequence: TGTGCCAGCAGGACGACAGGGTACTTCCACGAGCAGTACTTC.

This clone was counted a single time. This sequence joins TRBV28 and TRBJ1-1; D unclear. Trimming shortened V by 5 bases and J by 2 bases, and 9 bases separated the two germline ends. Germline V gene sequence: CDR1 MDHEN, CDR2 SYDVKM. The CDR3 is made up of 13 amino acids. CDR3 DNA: TGTGCCAGCAGTCGGGAGAGAAACACTGAAGCTTTCTTT. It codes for CASSRERNTEAFF.

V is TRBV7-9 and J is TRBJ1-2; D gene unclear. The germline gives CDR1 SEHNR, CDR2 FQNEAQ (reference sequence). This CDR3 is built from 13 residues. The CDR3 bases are TGTGCGGTTTTGGAAAGGGTGAACTATGGCTACACCTTC. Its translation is CAVLERVNYGYTF.

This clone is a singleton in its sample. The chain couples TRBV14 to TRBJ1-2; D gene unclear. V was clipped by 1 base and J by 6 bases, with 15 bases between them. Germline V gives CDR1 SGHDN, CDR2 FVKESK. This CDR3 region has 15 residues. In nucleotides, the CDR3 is TGTGCCAGCAGCCAAGTTTCAGCTTGGTGGGATGGCTACACCTTC. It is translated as CASSQVSAWWDGYTF.

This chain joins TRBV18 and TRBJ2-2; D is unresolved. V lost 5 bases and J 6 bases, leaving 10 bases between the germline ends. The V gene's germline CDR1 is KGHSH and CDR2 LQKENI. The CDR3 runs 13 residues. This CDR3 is CASSEVESGELFF. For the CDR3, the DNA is TGTGCCAGCTCAGAGGTGGAATCCGGGGAGCTGTTTTTT.

The CDR3 bases are TGTGCCAGCAGCCCCCTTCTTAAGAGCTCCTACGAGCAGTACTTC. It specifies CASSPLLKSSYEQYF. This chain connects TRBV11-2 to TRBJ2-7, with D unresolved. CDR3 size: 15 residues. With 5 bases removed from V and 0 bases from J, the gap between germline ends came to 14 bases. Germline V lookup: CDR1 SGHAT, CDR2 FQNNGV.

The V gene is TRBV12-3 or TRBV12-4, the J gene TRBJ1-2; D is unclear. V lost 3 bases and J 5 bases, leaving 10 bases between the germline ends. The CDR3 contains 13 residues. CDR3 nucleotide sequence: TGTGCCAGCAGTTTGGACGGATCTTATGGCTACACCTTC. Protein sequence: CASSLDGSYGYTF.

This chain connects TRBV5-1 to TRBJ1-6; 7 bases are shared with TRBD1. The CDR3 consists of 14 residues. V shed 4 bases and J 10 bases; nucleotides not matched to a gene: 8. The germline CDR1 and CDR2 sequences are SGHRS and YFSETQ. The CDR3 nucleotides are TGCGCCAGCAGCCTCCCAGGGGGAGAATCACCCCTCCACTTT. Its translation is CASSLPGGESPLHF. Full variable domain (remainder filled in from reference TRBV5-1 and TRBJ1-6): KAGVTQTPRYLIKTRGQQVTLSCSPISGHRSVSWYQQTPGQGLQFLFEYFSETQRNKGNFPGRFSGRQFSNSRSEMNVSTLELGDSALYLCASSLPGGESPLHFGNGTRLTVT.

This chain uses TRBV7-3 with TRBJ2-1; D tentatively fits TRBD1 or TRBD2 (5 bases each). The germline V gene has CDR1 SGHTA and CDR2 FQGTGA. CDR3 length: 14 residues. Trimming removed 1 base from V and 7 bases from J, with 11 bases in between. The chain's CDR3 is CASSLIGTENEQFF. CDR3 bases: TGTGCCAGCAGCTTAATAGGGACGGAGAATGAGCAGTTCTTC.

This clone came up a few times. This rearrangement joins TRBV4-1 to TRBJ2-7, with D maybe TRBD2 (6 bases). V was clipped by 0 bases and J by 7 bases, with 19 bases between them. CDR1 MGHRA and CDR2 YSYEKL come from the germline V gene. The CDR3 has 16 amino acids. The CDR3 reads CASSQDAEAGSGEQYF. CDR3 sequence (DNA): TGCGCCAGCAGCCAAGATGCGGAGGCGGGGTCGGGTGAGCAGTACTTC.

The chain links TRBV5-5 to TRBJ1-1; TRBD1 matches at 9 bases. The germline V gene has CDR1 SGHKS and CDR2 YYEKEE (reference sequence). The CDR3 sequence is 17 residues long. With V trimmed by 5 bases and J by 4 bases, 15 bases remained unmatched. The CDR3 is CASRLNPLGQGGTEAFF. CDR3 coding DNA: TGTGCCAGCAGACTTAACCCGTTGGGACAGGGAGGCACTGAAGCTTTCTTT.

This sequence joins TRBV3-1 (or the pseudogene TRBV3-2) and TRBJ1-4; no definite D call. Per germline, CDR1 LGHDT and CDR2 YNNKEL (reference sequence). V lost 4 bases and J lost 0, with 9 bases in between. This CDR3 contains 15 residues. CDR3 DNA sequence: TGTGCCAGCAGCCCGAGGGCGGCAACTAATGAAAAACTGTTTTTT. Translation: CASSPRAATNEKLFF.

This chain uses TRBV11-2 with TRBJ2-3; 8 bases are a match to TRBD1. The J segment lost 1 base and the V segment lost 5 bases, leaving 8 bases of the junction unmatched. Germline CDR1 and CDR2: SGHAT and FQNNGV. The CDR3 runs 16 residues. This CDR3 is CASSNRQGSGTDTQYF. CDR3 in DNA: TGTGCCAGCAGCAATCGACAGGGGAGCGGCACAGATACGCAGTATTTT.

The CDR3 reads CASTPGGLGQSHSGANVLTF. DNA of the CDR3: TGTGCCAGCACTCCTGGGGGGTTGGGACAGAGCCACTCTGGGGCCAACGTCCTGACTTTC. The chain links TRBV2 to TRBJ2-6; D might be TRBD1 (7 bases). This CDR3 region has 20 residues. V lost 7 bases, J lost 0 bases, and 25 bases lay in between. CDR1 and CDR2 from the germline V gene are SNHLY and FYNNEI.

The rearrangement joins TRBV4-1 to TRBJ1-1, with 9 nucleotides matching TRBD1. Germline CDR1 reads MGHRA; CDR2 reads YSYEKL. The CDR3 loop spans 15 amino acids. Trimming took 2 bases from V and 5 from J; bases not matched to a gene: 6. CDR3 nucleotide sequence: TGCGCCAGCAGCCAACCGGACAGGGGCCCGACTGAAGCTTTCTTT. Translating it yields CASSQPDRGPTEAFF.

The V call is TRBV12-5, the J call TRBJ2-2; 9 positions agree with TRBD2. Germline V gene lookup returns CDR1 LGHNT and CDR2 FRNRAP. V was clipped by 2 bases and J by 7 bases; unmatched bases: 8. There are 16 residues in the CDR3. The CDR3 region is CASGLYLAGVIGELFF. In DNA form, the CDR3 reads TGTGCTAGTGGTTTGTATTTAGCGGGAGTTATCGGGGAGCTGTTTTTT.

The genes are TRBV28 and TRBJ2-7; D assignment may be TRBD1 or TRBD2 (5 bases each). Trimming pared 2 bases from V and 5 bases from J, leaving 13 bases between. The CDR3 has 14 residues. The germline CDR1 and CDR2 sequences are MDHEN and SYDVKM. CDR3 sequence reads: CASSLEGIGHEQYF. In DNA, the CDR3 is TGTGCCAGCAGTTTAGAGGGGATCGGCCACGAGCAGTACTTC.